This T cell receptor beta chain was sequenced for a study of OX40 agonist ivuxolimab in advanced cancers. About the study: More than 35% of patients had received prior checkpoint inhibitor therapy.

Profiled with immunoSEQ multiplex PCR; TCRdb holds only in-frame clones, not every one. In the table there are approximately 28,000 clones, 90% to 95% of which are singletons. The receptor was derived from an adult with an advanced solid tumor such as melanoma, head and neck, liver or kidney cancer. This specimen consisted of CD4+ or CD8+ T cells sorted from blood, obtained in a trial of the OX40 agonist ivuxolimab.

The CDR3 DNA reads as TGTGCCAGCAGCCCCAGGACAGGGCGCGGTGAAAAACTGTTTTTT. Amino acids: CASSPRTGRGEKLFF. J is TRBJ1-4 and V is TRBV9; 8 bases align to TRBD1. The CDR3 has 15 amino acids. J was trimmed by 7 bases and V by 4 bases; bases with no gene match: 9. Germline V gives CDR1 SGDLS, CDR2 YYNGEE.